The sequence of this TCR beta chain was determined in a study of T cells in Graves' hyperthyroidism and ophthalmopathy. It was RNA transcripts that yielded the amplified TCR beta CDR3 regions. The HTBI primer set was used in a first-round RT-PCR of the TCR CDR3. TCRdb used MiXCR to reprocess the multiplex PCR reads, holding one entry per CDR3 protein. The table has 660,000 or so distinct CDR3 sequences, over 40% seen once; the top ten hold about 7.2%. Clinical symptoms, serum thyroxine, TRAb, thyroid ultrasound and orbital computed tomography informed diagnoses. Germline-derived CDR1 and CDR2 are DFQATT and SNEGSKA (reference sequence). This CDR3 has 14 amino acids. The germline V and J ends were trimmed by 1 base and 5 bases, with 11 bases remaining between them.

The genes are TRBV20-1 and TRBJ1-4, with a possible D match to TRBD1 (6 bases). The sequenced sample consisted of peripheral blood or thyroid tissue (not recorded which). The receptor comes from an adult man with Graves' disease, either hyperthyroidism or ophthalmopathy (not recorded which). This chain's CDR3 is CSARVGGPNEKLFF. The DNA for the CDR3 is TGCAGTGCTAGAGTCGGGGGGCCCAATGAAAAACTGTTTTTT.